This TCR beta chain comes out of a study of T cell changes during pregnancy in multiple sclerosis. This clone was seen only a few times. This CDR3 spans 13 amino acids. The germline CDR1 and CDR2 sequences are SQVTM and ANQGSEA. The germline V and J ends were trimmed by 7 bases and 6 bases, with 18 bases remaining between them. Profiled with immunoSEQ multiplex PCR; TCRdb holds only in-frame clones, not every one. The table shows some 96,000 clones, with about 90% occurring only once. This specimen consisted of peripheral blood, obtained after pregnancy. The V call is TRBV29-1, the J call TRBJ1-1; TRBD1 is a possible D gene (6 bases). This clonotype was obtained from a female donor with multiple sclerosis, enrolled in a pregnancy study. In DNA form, the CDR3 reads TGCAGCGCCACATCAGGGGTAGGTTCTGAAGCTTTCTTT. Translated: CSATSGVGSEAFF. Using reference TRBV29-1 and TRBJ1-1 for the parts outside the CDR3, the full variable domain is SAVISQKPSRDICQRGTSLTIQCQVDSQVTMMFWYRQQPGQSLTLIATANQGSEATYESGFVIDKFPISRPNLTFSTLTVSNMSPEDSSIYLCSATSGVGSEAFFGQGTRLTVV.